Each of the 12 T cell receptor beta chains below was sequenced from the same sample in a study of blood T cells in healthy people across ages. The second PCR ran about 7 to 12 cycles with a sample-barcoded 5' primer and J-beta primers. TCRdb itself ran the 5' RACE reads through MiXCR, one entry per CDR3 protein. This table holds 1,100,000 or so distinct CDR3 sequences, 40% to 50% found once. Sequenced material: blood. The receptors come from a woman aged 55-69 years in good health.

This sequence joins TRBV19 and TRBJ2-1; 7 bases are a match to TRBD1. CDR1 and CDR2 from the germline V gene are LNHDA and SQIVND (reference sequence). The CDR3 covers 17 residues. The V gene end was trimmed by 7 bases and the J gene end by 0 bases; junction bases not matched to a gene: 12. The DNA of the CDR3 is TGTGCCAGTACCTTACAGGGGCAGGGAAGCTCCTACAATGAGCAGTTCTTC. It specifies CASTLQGQGSSYNEQFF.

Here the CDR3 DNA reads TGTGCCAGCAGCTTAACCCATAACAGGGGTTTGGGAGGCACTGAAGCTTTCTTT. Residues: CASSLTHNRGLGGTEAFF. V is TRBV7-3 and J is TRBJ1-1; TRBD1 agrees at 7 bases. The CDR3 runs to 18 residues. J gave up 4 bases and V 0 bases, and 14 bases lay outside the gene matches. Germline-derived CDR1 and CDR2 are SGHTA and FQGTGA.

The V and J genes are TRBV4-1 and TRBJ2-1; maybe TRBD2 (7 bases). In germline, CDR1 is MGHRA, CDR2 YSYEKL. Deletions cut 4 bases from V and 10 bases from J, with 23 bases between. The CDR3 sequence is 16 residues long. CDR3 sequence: CASSLENGGRGYEQFF. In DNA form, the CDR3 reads TGCGCCAGCAGCCTCGAGAACGGGGGGCGTGGGTACGAGCAGTTCTTC.

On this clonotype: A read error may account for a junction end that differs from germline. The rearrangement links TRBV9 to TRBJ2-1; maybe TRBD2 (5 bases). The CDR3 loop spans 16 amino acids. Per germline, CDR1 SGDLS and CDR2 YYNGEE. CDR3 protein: CANSLTGGSSYNEQFF. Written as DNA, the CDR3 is TGTGCCAACAGCCTTACGGGTGGGAGCTCCTACAATGAGCAGTTCTTC.

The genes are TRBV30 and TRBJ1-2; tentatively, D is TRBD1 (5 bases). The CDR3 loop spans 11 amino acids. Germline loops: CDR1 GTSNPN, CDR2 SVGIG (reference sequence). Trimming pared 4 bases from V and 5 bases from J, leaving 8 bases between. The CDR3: CAWTQVYGYTF. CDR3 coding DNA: TGTGCCTGGACACAGGTTTATGGCTACACCTTC.

CDR3 coding DNA: TGTGCCAGCAGCTTCAGACTAGCGGGAATCAATGAGCAGTTCTTC. It specifies CASSFRLAGINEQFF. The V and J genes are TRBV11-2 and TRBJ2-1, with 11 bases identical to TRBD2. Germline V gene data show CDR1 as SGHAT and CDR2 as FQNNGV. The CDR3 contains 15 residues. J gave up 6 bases and V 3 bases, and 4 bases lay outside the gene matches.

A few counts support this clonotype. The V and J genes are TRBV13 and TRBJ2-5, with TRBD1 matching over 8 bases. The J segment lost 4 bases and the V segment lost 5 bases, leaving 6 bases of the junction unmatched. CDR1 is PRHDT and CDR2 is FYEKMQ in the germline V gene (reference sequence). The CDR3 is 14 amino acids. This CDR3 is CASSPGQGTETQYF. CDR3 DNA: TGTGCCAGCAGCCCCGGACAGGGAACAGAGACCCAGTACTTC.

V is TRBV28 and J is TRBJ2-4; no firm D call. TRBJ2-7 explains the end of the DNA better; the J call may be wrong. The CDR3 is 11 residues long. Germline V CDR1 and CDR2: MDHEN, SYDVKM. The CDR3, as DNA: TGTGCCAGCAGTTTAAAGAGCGAGCAGTACTTC. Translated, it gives CASSLKSEQYF.

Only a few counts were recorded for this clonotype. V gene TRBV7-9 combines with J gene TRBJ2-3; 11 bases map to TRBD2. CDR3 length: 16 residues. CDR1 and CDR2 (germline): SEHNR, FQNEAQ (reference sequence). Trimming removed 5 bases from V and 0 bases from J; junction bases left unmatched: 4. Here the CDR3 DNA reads TGTGCCAGCAGCCGGACTAGCGGGTCGAGCACAGATACGCAGTATTTT. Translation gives CASSRTSGSSTDTQYF.

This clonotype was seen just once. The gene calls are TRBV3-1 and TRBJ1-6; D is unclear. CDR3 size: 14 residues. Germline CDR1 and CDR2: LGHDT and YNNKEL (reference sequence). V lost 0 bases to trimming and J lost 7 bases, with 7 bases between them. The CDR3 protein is CASSQDNRNSPLHF. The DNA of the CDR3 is TGTGCCAGCAGCCAAGATAACCGAAATTCACCCCTCCACTTT.

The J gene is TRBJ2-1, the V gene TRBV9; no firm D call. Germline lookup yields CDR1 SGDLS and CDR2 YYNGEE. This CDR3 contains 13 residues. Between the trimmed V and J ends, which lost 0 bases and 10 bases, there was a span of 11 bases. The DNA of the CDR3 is TGTGCCAGCAGCGTAGTCCCAGAGAACGAGCAGTTCTTC. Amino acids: CASSVVPENEQFF.

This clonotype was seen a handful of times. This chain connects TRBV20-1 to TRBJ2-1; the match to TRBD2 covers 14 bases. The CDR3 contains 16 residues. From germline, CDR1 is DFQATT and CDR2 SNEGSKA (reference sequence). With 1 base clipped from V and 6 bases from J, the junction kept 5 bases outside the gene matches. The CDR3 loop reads CSARAPGLAGANEQFF. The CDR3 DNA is TGCAGTGCTAGAGCTCCGGGACTAGCGGGAGCCAATGAGCAGTTCTTC.